The 23 T cell receptor beta chains presented below share a single source sample, sequenced in a study of control samples from healthy donors and cancer patients. Produced via immunoSEQ multiplex PCR; TCRdb's table is partial and in-frame only. The data hold some 200,000 clones, with about nine tenths observed a single time. The source material was blood. These receptors were obtained from a woman between 25 and 40 years old in good health.

The chain carries TRBV6-5 and TRBJ2-7, with 8 bases matching TRBD2. The germline V gene encodes CDR1 MNHEY and CDR2 SVGAGI. This CDR3 spans 14 amino acids. With 5 bases clipped from V and 0 bases from J, the junction kept 3 bases outside the gene matches. For the CDR3, the DNA is TGTGCCAGCAGTCGGGGGACTAGCTCCTACGAGCAGTACTTC. It codes for CASSRGTSSYEQYF.

This clone was seen just once. This sequence joins TRBV13 and TRBJ1-2; D is unresolved. The CDR3 loop spans 14 amino acids. V lost 0 bases and J 4 bases, leaving 9 bases between the germline ends. The germline gives CDR1 PRHDT, CDR2 FYEKMQ (reference sequence). The CDR3 sequence is CASSLGGAIYGYTF. The CDR3 nucleotides read TGTGCCAGCAGCTTAGGGGGCGCCATCTATGGCTACACCTTC. The entire variable domain, with the rest obtained from reference TRBV13 and TRBJ1-2, is as follows: AAGVIQSPRHLIKEKRETATLKCYPIPRHDTVYWYQQGPGQDPQFLISFYEKMQSDKGSIPDRFSAQQFSDYHSELNMSSLELGDSALYFCASSLGGAIYGYTFGSGTRLTVV.

A note on this clone: The same CDR3 can be traced to other DNA sequences in this sample. The DNA for the CDR3 is TGTGCCAGTAGCAGGGACAGGGGTAGCAATCAGCCCCAGCATTTT. It is translated as CASSRDRGSNQPQHF. The chain combines TRBV19 with TRBJ1-5; 10 bases match TRBD1. V trimming: 6 bases; J trimming: 0 bases; junction bases outside the gene matches: 2. Germline CDR1 and CDR2: LNHDA and SQIVND (reference sequence). The CDR3 totals 15 residues.

The V call is TRBV6-6, the J call TRBJ1-3, with D hard to call. Trimming took off 3 bases at V and 0 bases at J, with 9 bases between the two ends. This CDR3 spans 15 amino acids. The germline V gene encodes CDR1 MNHNY and CDR2 SVGAGI (reference sequence). The CDR3 DNA reads TGTGCCAGCAGTTATCGCCCGAGCTCTGGAAACACCATATATTTT. Its protein product is CASSYRPSSGNTIYF.

The chain carries TRBV10-2 and TRBJ1-2, with D maybe TRBD1 (6 bases). V was clipped by 5 bases and J by 6 bases, with 13 bases between them. Germline-derived CDR1 and CDR2 are WSHSY and SAAADI. This CDR3 region has 13 residues. The CDR3 region is CASSFPRGDGYTF. DNA for the CDR3: TGCGCCAGCAGTTTCCCCAGGGGAGATGGCTACACCTTC.

This rearrangement joins TRBV2 to TRBJ2-3; possibly TRBD1 for D (6 bases). This CDR3 contains 14 residues. CDR1 is SNHLY, CDR2 FYNNEI, per germline. With 3 bases removed from V and 10 bases from J, the gap between germline ends came to 17 bases. This CDR3 is CASSEGQGYLAQYF. The DNA of the CDR3 is TGTGCCAGCAGTGAGGGGCAGGGGTACTTGGCGCAGTATTTT.

The rearrangement uses TRBV5-1 and TRBJ1-1; 7 nucleotides align to TRBD1. The CDR3 loop spans 14 amino acids. V dropped 0 bases and J dropped 4; count of bases not matched to a gene: 3. Germline V gene lookup returns CDR1 SGHRS and CDR2 YFSETQ. CDR3: CASSLGDRPTEAFF. In DNA form, the CDR3 reads TGCGCCAGCAGCTTGGGGGACAGACCCACTGAAGCTTTCTTT.

V usage is TRBV19 and J usage is TRBJ1-5; 9 nucleotides line up with TRBD1. CDR3 length equals 16 residues. J lost 4 bases, V lost 6 bases, and 10 bases had no gene match. Germline values: CDR1 LNHDA, CDR2 SQIVND (reference sequence). The CDR3 bases are TGTGCCAGTAGCCCCATGGACAGGGGCGGGAATCAGCCCCAGCATTTT. Amino acid sequence: CASSPMDRGGNQPQHF. The full variable domain, its missing parts supplied by reference TRBV19 and TRBJ1-5, is DGGITQSPKYLFRKEGQNVTLSCEQNLNHDAMYWYRQDPGQGLRLIYYSQIVNDFQKGDIAEGYSVSREKKESFPLTVTSAQKNPTAFYLCASSPMDRGGNQPQHFGDGTRLSIL.

The gene calls are TRBV3-1 (or the pseudogene TRBV3-2) and TRBJ2-3; tentatively, D is TRBD1 or TRBD2 (5 bases each). The CDR3 length is 15 residues. V was clipped by 1 base and J by 2 bases, with 10 bases between them. Germline CDR1 LGHDT, CDR2 YNNKEL (reference sequence). CDR3 sequence: CASSQGGVTTDTQYF. CDR3 DNA: TGTGCCAGCAGCCAAGGAGGGGTCACCACAGATACGCAGTATTTT.

This clone has a single count. The chain is built from TRBV19 and TRBJ2-2; 11 nucleotides agree with TRBD2. CDR3 size: 17 residues. The V gene's germline CDR1 is LNHDA and CDR2 SQIVND (reference sequence). The V gene end was trimmed by 0 bases and the J gene end by 5 bases; junction bases not matched to a gene: 5. CDR3 region: CASSIEILAGGTGELFF. The CDR3 nucleotides are TGTGCCAGTAGTATAGAGATCCTAGCGGGGGGAACCGGGGAGCTGTTTTTT.

The gene calls are TRBV24-1 and TRBJ2-2; 8 nucleotides align to TRBD1. J was trimmed by 3 bases and V by 1 base; bases with no gene match: 3. Germline V CDR1 and CDR2: KGHDR, SFDVKD. This CDR3 spans 16 amino acids. CDR3 DNA sequence: TGTGCCACCAGTGATTTAGGGACAGGCCACACCGGGGAGCTGTTTTTT. It translates to CATSDLGTGHTGELFF.

CDR3 DNA: TGTGCCAGCTCACAGGGGAGGAAAGTCGAGCAGTACTTC. Its translation: CASSQGRKVEQYF. The chain carries TRBV5-4 and TRBJ2-7, with D perhaps TRBD1 (7 bases). From germline, CDR1 is SGHNT and CDR2 YYREEE (reference sequence). The ends were cut back, 7 bases at V and 6 bases at J, with 17 bases in the middle. This CDR3 is 13 amino acids long.

Remarks on this clone: This specimen includes other DNA sequences encoding the same CDR3. This chain connects TRBV6-6 to TRBJ2-7; D could derive from TRBD1 or TRBD2 (5 bases each). V was clipped by 0 bases and J by 2 bases, with 8 bases between them. CDR3 length: 14 residues. The germline V gene encodes CDR1 MNHNY and CDR2 SVGAGI (reference sequence). This CDR3 is CASSYSGTTYEQYF. CDR3 DNA: TGTGCCAGCAGTTACTCGGGGACGACCTACGAGCAGTACTTC.

The chain couples TRBV28 to TRBJ1-1; TRBD1 matches 10 bases. The CDR3 is made up of 14 amino acids. The V gene end was trimmed by 5 bases and the J gene end by 4 bases; junction bases not matched to a gene: 4. Germline V CDR1 and CDR2: MDHEN, SYDVKM. In DNA, the CDR3 is TGTGCCAGCAGTCCGGGACAGGGGTTCACTGAAGCTTTCTTT. Protein product: CASSPGQGFTEAFF.

The J gene is TRBJ2-2, the V gene TRBV2; TRBD1 might be the D (6 bases). The CDR3 has 14 amino acids. Between the trimmed V and J ends, which lost 5 bases and 6 bases, there was a span of 13 bases. Germline-derived CDR1 and CDR2 are SNHLY and FYNNEI. The CDR3 bases are TGTGCCAGCAGTAGGGGCAGGGGCGCCGGGGAGCTGTTTTTT. Amino acids: CASSRGRGAGELFF.

The genes are TRBV7-9 and TRBJ2-1; 9 nucleotides align to TRBD2. The J segment lost 9 bases and the V segment lost 5 bases, leaving 11 bases of the junction unmatched. CDR1 SEHNR and CDR2 FQNEAQ come from the germline V gene (reference sequence). This CDR3 spans 15 amino acids. CDR3 loop: CASSENSGRSVEQFF. The CDR3 DNA follows: TGTGCCAGCAGCGAAAATAGCGGGAGATCAGTTGAGCAGTTCTTC.

The chain couples TRBV28 to TRBJ2-1; 8 nucleotides align to TRBD2. V lost 3 bases and J lost 2; bases outside the gene matches: 9. Per the germline V gene, CDR1 is MDHEN and CDR2 is SYDVKM. This CDR3 region has 17 residues. CDR3 loop: CASSFGGAGVAYNEQFF. The CDR3 DNA sequence: TGTGCCAGCAGTTTTGGTGGAGCGGGAGTAGCCTACAATGAGCAGTTCTTC.

The V call is TRBV6-4, the J call TRBJ2-3; no clear D. This CDR3 region has 14 residues. The V and J ends lost 2 bases and 0 bases respectively, with 6 bases between them. In germline, CDR1 is MRHNA, CDR2 SNTAGT. The CDR3 protein is CASSDSDSTDTQYF. CDR3 in DNA: TGTGCCAGCAGTGACAGTGACAGCACAGATACGCAGTATTTT.

The chain carries TRBV27 and TRBJ1-3, with D tentatively TRBD1 (5 bases). Germline V gene lookup returns CDR1 MNHEY and CDR2 SMNVEV (reference sequence). The CDR3 consists of 18 residues. Trimming stripped 7 bases from V and 4 bases from J, with 26 bases between. The CDR3, as DNA: TGTGCCAGCAACAACCCAACGGTGGGGGACGAAGGGGGAAACACCATATATTTT. Protein: CASNNPTVGDEGGNTIYF.

The V call is TRBV19, the J call TRBJ2-6; D is ambiguous. Germline CDR1 and CDR2: LNHDA and SQIVND (reference sequence). Trimming took off 2 bases at V and 0 bases at J, with 5 bases between the two ends. CDR3 size: 15 residues. The CDR3 DNA sequence: TGTGCCAGTAGTATATGGGTCTCTGGGGCCAACGTCCTGACTTTC. This translates into CASSIWVSGANVLTF.

This chain joins TRBV6-6 and TRBJ2-7, with D unclear. Germline V lookup: CDR1 MNHNY, CDR2 SVGAGI (reference sequence). The V gene lost 2 bases and the J gene lost 3 bases, with 8 bases spanning the gap. The length of the CDR3 is 13 residues. CDR3 sequence reads: CASSYGDFYEQYF. The CDR3 nucleotides are TGTGCCAGCAGTTACGGAGACTTCTACGAGCAGTACTTC.

The CDR3 sequence: CASSVGGIWGTDTQYF. CDR3 DNA sequence: TGTGCCAGCAGCGTAGGTGGGATTTGGGGCACAGATACGCAGTATTTT. V usage is TRBV9 and J usage is TRBJ2-3; D unclear. This CDR3 is 16 amino acids long. CDR1 and CDR2 from the germline V gene are SGDLS and YYNGEE. V lost 0 bases and J 1 base, leaving 12 bases between the germline ends.

The chain uses TRBV11-2 and TRBJ2-5; 7 nucleotides agree with TRBD1. V lost 5 bases and J lost 2; bases outside the gene matches: 8. Germline CDR1 and CDR2: SGHAT and FQNNGV. The CDR3 runs 15 residues. The DNA of the CDR3 is TGTGCCAGCAGCCCGGGACAGACCTTACAAGAGACCCAGTACTTC. Amino acid sequence: CASSPGQTLQETQYF.